These 14 T cell receptor beta chains came from one sample sequenced in a study of blood T cells in healthy people across ages. Through a sample-barcoded 5' primer and a J-beta primer mix, a second PCR was run for roughly 6 to 11 cycles. TCRdb independently ran MiXCR on the 5' RACE reads; one entry per CDR3 protein. The table shows about 580,000 distinct CDR3 sequences, with under 55% occurring only once. Material for sequencing was blood. The receptors originated from an elderly man in good health.

This clonotype appeared a few times. This chain joins TRBV28 and TRBJ2-5, with D uncertain. This CDR3 has 13 amino acids. CDR1 and CDR2 (germline): MDHEN, SYDVKM. The ends were cut back, 7 bases at V and 0 bases at J, with 9 bases in the middle. The CDR3 spells CASNTHHQETQYF. The CDR3 DNA is TGTGCCAGCAACACACACCACCAAGAGACCCAGTACTTC. The full variable domain, with the rest looked up from reference TRBV28 and TRBJ2-5, is DVKVTQSSRYLVKRTGEKVFLECVQDMDHENMFWYRQDPGLGLRLIYFSYDVKMKEKGDIPEGYSVSREKKERFSLILESASTNQTSMYLCASNTHHQETQYFGPGTRLLVL.

On this clonotype: This sequence may be a read error, since a much larger clone differs from it by one base. The chain combines TRBV6-6 with TRBJ2-3; D call uncertain. Germline CDR1 is MNHNY and CDR2 is SVGAGI (reference sequence). This CDR3 comprises 15 residues. CDR3 DNA: TGTGCCGGCAGTTACTCGAGGTCTGGCACAGATACGCAGTATTTT. It yields the protein CAGSYSRSGTDTQYF.

This clonotype was seen a handful of times. The genes are TRBV20-1 and TRBJ2-1, with 8 bases that match TRBD2. The germline V gene encodes CDR1 DFQATT and CDR2 SNEGSKA (reference sequence). The CDR3 loop spans 14 amino acids. The V gene end was trimmed by 3 bases and the J gene end by 8 bases; junction bases not matched to a gene: 9. Here the CDR3 DNA reads TGCAGTGCTAGCCCCGGGACTAGGTTCGATGAGCAGTTCTTC. Translation gives CSASPGTRFDEQFF.

Only a few counts were recorded for this clonotype. The chain recombines TRBV28 with TRBJ2-7; TRBD2 aligns across 13 bases. The CDR3 length is 17 residues. V lost 5 bases, J lost 3 bases, and 10 bases stayed unmatched. The germline V gene has CDR1 MDHEN and CDR2 SYDVKM. In nucleotides, the CDR3 is TGTGCCAGCAGTCCGAACACACTAGCGGGAGGGATCTACGAGCAGTACTTC. This codes for CASSPNTLAGGIYEQYF.

This clonotype was detected a few times. The chain has TRBV20-1 and TRBJ2-7, with TRBD1 identical over 8 bases. This CDR3 is 14 amino acids long. Germline V gives CDR1 DFQATT, CDR2 SNEGSKA (reference sequence). Unmatched junction bases numbered 6, after V lost 5 bases and J lost 0 bases. The CDR3 coding sequence is TGCAGTGCTTGGGACAGGCGGAGCTCCTACGAGCAGTACTTC. It codes for CSAWDRRSSYEQYF.

A single count supports this clonotype. A much larger clone sits a single nucleotide away, making a read error possible. The J gene is TRBJ2-1, the V gene TRBV6-6; 8 nucleotides match TRBD2. With 2 bases clipped from V and 4 bases from J, the junction kept 4 bases outside the gene matches. Germline V gene sequence: CDR1 MNHNY, CDR2 SVGAGI (reference sequence). The CDR3 runs 15 residues. The CDR3 sequence is CASSYAGTRYNEQFF. The CDR3 DNA reads TGTGCCAGCAGTTACGCGGGGACTAGATACAATGAGCAGTTCTTC.

This clonotype has only a few counts. This chain connects TRBV20-1 to TRBJ2-5, with D tentatively TRBD1 (5 bases). Trimming pared 4 bases from V and 5 bases from J, leaving 11 bases between. There are 12 residues in the CDR3. In germline, CDR1 is DFQATT, CDR2 SNEGSKA (reference sequence). Here the CDR3 reads CSANTPGETQYF. In nucleotides, the CDR3 is TGCAGTGCTAACACCCCAGGGGAGACCCAGTACTTC.

The V call is TRBV12-3 or TRBV12-4, the J call TRBJ1-6; D remains unclear. The CDR3 is 17 amino acids. Trimming pared 5 bases from V and 3 bases from J, leaving 17 bases between. The CDR3 DNA reads TGTGCCAGCAGTCCTAGTCGCGCGGTGAGCTATAATTCACCCCTCCACTTT. It yields the protein CASSPSRAVSYNSPLHF.

There are many counts of this clonotype. The chain couples TRBV6-5 to TRBJ2-1, with 8 nucleotides matching TRBD1. The CDR3 length is 19 residues. V lost 4 bases to trimming and J lost 0 bases; unmatched junction nucleotides: 14. From germline, CDR1 is MNHEY and CDR2 SVGAGI. The CDR3 loop is CASSSLRRQGAGSYNEQFF. CDR3 sequence (DNA): TGTGCCAGCAGTTCCCTGAGGCGGCAGGGGGCCGGCTCCTACAATGAGCAGTTCTTC.

The V call is TRBV6-6, the J call TRBJ1-5, with D perhaps TRBD1 (6 bases). This CDR3 spans 15 amino acids. CDR1 is MNHNY and CDR2 is SVGAGI in the germline V gene (reference sequence). The V and J ends lost 10 bases and 4 bases respectively, with 20 bases between them. In DNA, the CDR3 is TGTGCCATCGCAAACAGGGCTGGGGTTAATCAGCCCCAGCATTTT. It translates to CAIANRAGVNQPQHF.

The V gene is TRBV21-1, the J gene TRBJ2-2; TRBD1, the table's D call, lacks a check against the DNA. TRBV21-1 is flagged as a pseudogene. The CDR3 length is 17 residues. CDR3 residues: CASRPLGTGDGTGELFF. The CDR3 DNA reads TGTGCCAGCAGACCGCTAGGGACAGGGGATGGTACCGGGGAGCTGTTTTTT.

The chain employs TRBV12-3 or TRBV12-4 and TRBJ2-6; 8 bases map to TRBD1. This CDR3 region has 17 residues. The V gene end was trimmed by 8 bases and the J gene end by 0 bases; junction bases not matched to a gene: 9. The CDR3 nucleotides are TGTGCCAGCCGCAAGGGACAGGTTTTCTCTGGGGCCAACGTCCTGACTTTC. Amino acids: CASRKGQVFSGANVLTF.

This rearrangement joins TRBV7-3 to TRBJ2-5; 12 bases line up with TRBD2. CDR1 is SGHTA and CDR2 is FQGTGA in the germline V gene. This CDR3 region has 17 residues. V shed 1 base and J 3 bases; nucleotides not matched to a gene: 6. The DNA of the CDR3 is TGTGCCAGCAGCTTAAAAGGCCGGACTAGCGGGGAAGAGACCCAGTACTTC. It encodes CASSLKGRTSGEETQYF.

The rearrangement links TRBV20-1 to TRBJ2-3; 8 nucleotides agree with TRBD2. CDR1 is DFQATT and CDR2 is SNEGSKA in the germline V gene (reference sequence). The CDR3 is 14 residues long. The V gene end was trimmed by 6 bases and the J gene end by 4 bases; junction bases not matched to a gene: 9. CDR3 in amino acids: CSATGTRGSDTQYF. For the CDR3, the DNA is TGCAGTGCCACCGGGACTAGGGGATCAGATACGCAGTATTTT.